This T cell receptor (beta chain) was captured in a study of blood T cell repertoires in COVID-19. This clone was recorded a few times. The V gene end was trimmed by 9 bases and the J gene end by 8 bases; junction bases not matched to a gene: 8. CDR1 is LNHDA, CDR2 SQIVND, per germline (reference sequence). The CDR3 runs 13 residues. Sequenced by immunoSEQ multiplex PCR; TCRdb stores in-frame clones only, minus some. The sample has 90,000 to 150,000 clones, around 80% seen once. The gene calls are TRBV19 and TRBJ1-4; 8 nucleotides agree with TRBD1. Sequencing was carried out using peripheral blood. The source is a woman of 80 years or more with acute or convalescent COVID-19. The chain's CDR3 is CASSRDRREKLFF. In DNA form, the CDR3 reads TGTGCCAGCAGCCGGGACAGGCGGGAAAAACTGTTTTTT. The full variable domain, with the rest looked up from reference TRBV19 and TRBJ1-4, is DGGITQSPKYLFRKEGQNVTLSCEQNLNHDAMYWYRQDPGQGLRLIYYSQIVNDFQKGDIAEGYSVSREKKESFPLTVTSAQKNPTAFYLCASSRDRREKLFFGSGTQLSVL.